This T cell receptor beta chain is from a study of Ad26.COV2.S vaccination and SARS-CoV-2 variants. Looking at the study overall: Donor allocation was to the COV1001 Ad26.COV2.S trial arm.

TCRdb's copy holds only in-frame clones and misses some; the assay was immunoSEQ multiplex PCR. Seen here are 250,000 to 300,000 clones, approximately 89% observed once, and the top ten hold around 3.5%. Regarding treatment: 15 to 20 received Ad26.COV2.S at low or high dose, single or two shots; about five received placebo; per-sample allocation not given. The investigators took samples on day 63 after the first vaccine or placebo injection. CDR1 and CDR2 from the germline V gene are SGHTA and FQGNSA. The J segment lost 4 bases and the V segment lost 5 bases, leaving 10 bases of the junction unmatched. CDR3 length: 16 residues. Comments on this clone: Its specificity is unknown.

Study conclusions and caveats: Possibly, TCR breadth and depth analyses underestimated total T cell responses. Vaccine recipients had higher spike-specific TCR breadth than placebo recipients. Spike-specific CD8+ and CD4+ T cell responses reportedly showed substantial breadth after vaccination.

The receptor's source is a person aged 18 to 65 who received the Ad26.COV2.S COVID-19 vaccine or a placebo. The specimen comprised peripheral blood, sampled in a trial of Ad26.COV2.S vaccine versus placebo. The rearrangement links TRBV7-2 to TRBJ1-3; 8 nucleotides align to TRBD1. DNA for the CDR3: TGTGCCAGCAGCGCTCAGATGGGACAGGTGGGAAACACCATATATTTT. As protein: CASSAQMGQVGNTIYF.